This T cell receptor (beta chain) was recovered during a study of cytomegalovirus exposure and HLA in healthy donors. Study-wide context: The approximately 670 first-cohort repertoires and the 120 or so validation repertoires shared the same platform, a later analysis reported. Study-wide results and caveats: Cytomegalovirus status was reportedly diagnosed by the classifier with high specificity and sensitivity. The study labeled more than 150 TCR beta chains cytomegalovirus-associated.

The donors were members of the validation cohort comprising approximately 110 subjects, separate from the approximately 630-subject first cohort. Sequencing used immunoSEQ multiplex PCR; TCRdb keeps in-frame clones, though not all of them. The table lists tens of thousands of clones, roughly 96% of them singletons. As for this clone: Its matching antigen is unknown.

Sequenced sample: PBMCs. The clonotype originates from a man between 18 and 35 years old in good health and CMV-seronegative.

DNA of the CDR3: TGTGCCAGTTCCGGGACTCGACCCGACGAGCAGTACTTC. Translated: CASSGTRPDEQYF. J is TRBJ2-7 and V is TRBV5-6; D possibly corresponds to TRBD2 (6 bases). Germline CDR1 and CDR2: SGHDT and YYEEEE. Trimming removed 8 bases from V and 5 bases from J, with 17 bases in between. The CDR3 loop spans 13 amino acids.